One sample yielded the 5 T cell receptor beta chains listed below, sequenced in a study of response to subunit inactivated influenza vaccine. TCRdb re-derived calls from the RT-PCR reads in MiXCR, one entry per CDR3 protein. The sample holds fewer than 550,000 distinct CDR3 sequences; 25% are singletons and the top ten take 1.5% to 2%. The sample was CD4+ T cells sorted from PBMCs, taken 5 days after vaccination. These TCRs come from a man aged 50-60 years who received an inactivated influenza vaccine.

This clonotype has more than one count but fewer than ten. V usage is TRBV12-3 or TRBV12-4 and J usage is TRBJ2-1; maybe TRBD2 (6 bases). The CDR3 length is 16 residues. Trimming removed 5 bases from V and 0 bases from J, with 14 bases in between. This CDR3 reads CASSELGGVSYNEQFF. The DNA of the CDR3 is TGTGCCAGCAGTGAACTCGGCGGGGTCTCCTACAATGAGCAGTTCTTC.

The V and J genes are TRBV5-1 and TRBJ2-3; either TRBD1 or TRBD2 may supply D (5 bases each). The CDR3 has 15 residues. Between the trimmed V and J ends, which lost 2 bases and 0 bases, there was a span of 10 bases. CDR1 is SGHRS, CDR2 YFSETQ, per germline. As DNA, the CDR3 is TGCGCCAGCAGCTTCTCATGGGGGAGCACAGATACGCAGTATTTT. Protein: CASSFSWGSTDTQYF.

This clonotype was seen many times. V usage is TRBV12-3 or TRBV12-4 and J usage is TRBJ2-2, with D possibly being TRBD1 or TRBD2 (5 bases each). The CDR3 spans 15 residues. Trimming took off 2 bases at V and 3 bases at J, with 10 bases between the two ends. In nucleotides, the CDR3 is TGTGCCAGCAGTTTATCTGGGGGATACACCGGGGAGCTGTTTTTT. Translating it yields CASSLSGGYTGELFF.

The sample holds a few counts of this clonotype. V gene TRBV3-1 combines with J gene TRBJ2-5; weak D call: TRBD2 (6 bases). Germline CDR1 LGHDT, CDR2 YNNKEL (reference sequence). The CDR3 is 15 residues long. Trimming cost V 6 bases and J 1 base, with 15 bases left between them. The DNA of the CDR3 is TGTGCCAGCAGTCCACCTTCGGGGGTCCAAGAGACCCAGTACTTC. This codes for CASSPPSGVQETQYF.

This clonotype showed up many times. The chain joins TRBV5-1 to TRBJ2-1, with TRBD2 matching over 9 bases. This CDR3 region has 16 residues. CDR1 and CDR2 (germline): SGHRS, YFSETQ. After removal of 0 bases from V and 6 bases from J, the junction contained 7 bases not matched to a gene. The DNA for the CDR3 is TGCGCCAGCAGCTTGGCTGGACTAGCGCATTCCAATGAGCAGTTCTTC. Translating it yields CASSLAGLAHSNEQFF. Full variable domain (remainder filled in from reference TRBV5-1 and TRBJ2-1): KAGVTQTPRYLIKTRGQQVTLSCSPISGHRSVSWYQQTPGQGLQFLFEYFSETQRNKGNFPGRFSGRQFSNSRSEMNVSTLELGDSALYLCASSLAGLAHSNEQFFGPGTRLTVL.